This TCR beta chain came from a study of Tregs in tolerant kidney transplant recipients. Study summary: Recipient Tregs were stimulated with donor B cells plus IL-2 for 15 to 20 days.

A word on this clone: The antigen remains unidentified.

Per germline, CDR1 SGHVS and CDR2 FNYEAQ. This CDR3 is built from 16 residues. Germline trimming cut 6 bases from V and 5 bases from J; bases unmatched to any gene: 9. Measured with immunoSEQ multiplex PCR; TCRdb has only the in-frame clones, and not every one. The table lists several thousand clones, around 91% of them singletons. Whole-study results and caveats: Biological reproducibility was not directly addressed in this study.

The sample in question was Tregs from blood cultured with allogeneic cells, obtained before the transplant. The receptor was derived from a human patient who received a combined kidney and bone marrow transplant. The chain recombines TRBV7-6 with TRBJ2-5; 13 bases line up with TRBD2. The CDR3 nucleotides read TGTGCCAGCAGGCCAGAACTAGCGGGGGGGCTGGAGACCCAGTACTTC. Protein sequence: CASRPELAGGLETQYF.